The 27 T cell receptor beta chains presented below share a single source sample, sequenced in a study of graft-versus-host responses after intestinal transplantation. The antigens for these receptors are not known. Assay used: immunoSEQ multiplex PCR; TCRdb lists only in-frame clones, some missing. The sample holds about 85,000 clones, 80% to 95% seen once. The material sequenced was unstimulated CD8+ T cells sorted from spleen or lymph node cells, taken before transplant. The receptors were gathered from a human donor who was the organ donor for an intestinal transplant.

This chain links TRBV5-6 with TRBJ2-2; D ambiguous. CDR3 size: 14 residues. The V and J ends lost 4 bases and 6 bases respectively, with 13 bases between them. The germline V gene encodes CDR1 SGHDT and CDR2 YYEEEE. The CDR3 spells CASSPSGLSGELFF. In nucleotides, the CDR3 is TGTGCCAGCAGCCCCTCTGGGTTGTCCGGGGAGCTGTTTTTT.

This sequence joins TRBV6-1 and TRBJ1-5; D gene unclear. Trimming stripped 3 bases from V and 0 bases from J, with 12 bases between. Germline loops: CDR1 MNHNS, CDR2 SASEGT. There are 16 residues in the CDR3. CDR3 sequence: CASSDTETYSNQPQHF. For the CDR3, the DNA is TGTGCCAGCAGTGATACAGAAACGTATAGCAATCAGCCCCAGCATTTT.

CDR3 DNA: TGTGGCCTACGGGGGGAGCTAGCGGGATACCTGAACAATGAGCAGTTCTTC. Protein: CGLRGELAGYLNNEQFF. The chain combines TRBV2 with TRBJ2-1; 9 bases line up with TRBD2. The CDR3 consists of 17 residues. Germline assignment: CDR1 SNHLY and CDR2 FYNNEI.

The V call is TRBV27, the J call TRBJ2-7; 7 nucleotides line up with TRBD1. The CDR3 spans 16 residues. The germline CDR1 and CDR2 sequences are MNHEY and SMNVEV (reference sequence). V lost 0 bases to trimming and J lost 2 bases; unmatched junction nucleotides: 7. CDR3 nucleotides: TGTGCCAGCAGTTTATCCCAATGGGGACAGACCTACGAGCAGTACTTC. This gives the protein CASSLSQWGQTYEQYF.

As regards this clone: Other nucleotide sequences from this sample produce the same CDR3. This chain links TRBV5-6 with TRBJ2-7; TRBD1 is a possible D gene (5 bases). V was shortened by 5 bases and J by 7 bases, with 13 bases between the two germline ends. Looked up from germline, CDR1 is SGHDT and CDR2 is YYEEEE. The CDR3 contains 12 residues. CDR3 residues: CASSGDSGEQYF. CDR3 coding DNA: TGTGCCAGCAGTGGTGACAGTGGAGAGCAGTACTTC.

The chain joins TRBV7-9 to TRBJ2-5, with D perhaps TRBD1 (6 bases). The CDR3 runs to 15 residues. Germline CDR1 reads SEHNR; CDR2 reads FQNEAQ (reference sequence). The V end was cut by 2 bases, the J end by 5 bases, with 15 bases between. This chain's CDR3 is CASSLTPRQEETQYF. CDR3 in DNA: TGTGCCAGCAGCTTAACCCCTCGACAGGAGGAGACCCAGTACTTC.

Details on this clone: This specimen includes other DNA sequences encoding the same CDR3. This chain links TRBV19 with TRBJ2-7, with D possibly being TRBD1 (5 bases). Germline V gene lookup returns CDR1 LNHDA and CDR2 SQIVND (reference sequence). V was clipped by 1 base and J by 1 base, with 8 bases between them. This CDR3 region has 14 residues. CDR3 bases: TGTGCCAGTAGTATAGTTGACAGTTCCTACGAGCAGTACTTC. As protein: CASSIVDSSYEQYF.

CDR3 region: CASGGTPNSPLHF. CDR3 bases: TGTGCCAGCGGCGGGACCCCGAATTCACCCCTCCACTTT. The V gene is TRBV5-4, the J gene TRBJ1-6; D possibly corresponds to TRBD1 (5 bases). Per germline, CDR1 SGHNT and CDR2 YYREEE (reference sequence). The CDR3 runs to 13 residues. Trimming took off 7 bases at V and 7 bases at J, with 12 bases between the two ends.

This sequence joins TRBV10-1 and TRBJ2-5, with D maybe TRBD2 (6 bases). V lost 3 bases to trimming and J lost 5 bases, with 13 bases between them. Per the germline V gene, CDR1 is WNHNN and CDR2 is SYGVQD (reference sequence). The CDR3 covers 14 residues. CDR3 in DNA: TGCGCCAGCAGTGATCGGACCGGAGGGGAGACCCAGTACTTC. This encodes CASSDRTGGETQYF.

CDR3 coding DNA: TGTGCCAGCAGCTTAATTGGGCGAGAGACCCAGTACTTC. It translates to CASSLIGRETQYF. The gene calls are TRBV7-3 and TRBJ2-5, with D unclear. Trimming removed 1 base from V and 4 bases from J, with 7 bases in between. From germline, CDR1 is SGHTA and CDR2 FQGTGA. This CDR3 is built from 13 residues.

The chain recombines TRBV19 with TRBJ1-1, with D possibly TRBD1 on 5 matching bases. The CDR3 has 14 amino acids. V lost 3 bases to trimming and J lost 4 bases, with 12 bases between them. Looked up from germline, CDR1 is LNHDA and CDR2 is SQIVND (reference sequence). CDR3: CASSIWDTGTEAFF. In DNA form, the CDR3 reads TGTGCCAGTAGTATCTGGGATACAGGCACTGAAGCTTTCTTT.

Regarding this clone: One end of the junction varies from germline; a read error may be responsible. J is TRBJ1-2 and V is TRBV6-1; tentative D call: TRBD1 (6 bases). This CDR3 comprises 15 residues. CDR1 MNHNS and CDR2 SASEGT come from the germline V gene. This chain's CDR3 is CASSDRQGNGYGHTF. Here the CDR3 DNA reads TGTGCCAGCAGTGACCGGCAGGGGAATGGGTATGGCCACACCTTC.

The gene calls are TRBV2 and TRBJ2-5; unclear D gene. The J call is uncertain, as TRBJ2-7 better fits the DNA end. CDR3 length: 10 residues. Germline CDR1 SNHLY, CDR2 FYNNEI. CDR3 nucleotide sequence: TGTGCCAGCAGGGACTACGAGCAGTACTTC. The encoded protein is CASRDYEQYF.

This clone was counted a single time. The chain is built from TRBV6-5 and TRBJ2-7; D is possibly TRBD2 (5 bases). Per germline, CDR1 MNHEY and CDR2 SVGAGI. CDR3 length: 15 amino acids. Trimming took off 0 bases at V and 2 bases at J, with 11 bases between the two ends. This CDR3 reads CASSYSVGETYEQYF. The CDR3 DNA reads as TGTGCCAGCAGTTACTCGGTGGGAGAGACCTACGAGCAGTACTTC.

The rearrangement links TRBV4-1 to TRBJ1-2; no clear D gene. This CDR3 region has 15 residues. V lost 5 bases to trimming and J lost 0 bases, with 13 bases between them. Looked up from germline, CDR1 is MGHRA and CDR2 is YSYEKL. CDR3 sequence: CASSYDSNPNYGYTF. In DNA, the CDR3 is TGCGCCAGCAGCTACGATTCAAATCCTAACTATGGCTACACCTTC.

The chain carries TRBV30 and TRBJ1-5; D is undetermined. CDR3 length: 14 amino acids. Trimming removed 0 bases from V and 0 bases from J, with 6 bases in between. From germline, CDR1 is GTSNPN and CDR2 SVGIG (reference sequence). This chain's CDR3 is CAWSVDHSNQPQHF. The CDR3, as DNA: TGTGCCTGGAGTGTCGACCATAGCAATCAGCCCCAGCATTTT.

The J gene is TRBJ2-1, the V gene TRBV11-2, with unresolved D. V lost 0 bases and J lost 0, with 15 bases in between. CDR3 length: 18 amino acids. The germline V gene has CDR1 SGHAT and CDR2 FQNNGV. The CDR3 loop reads CASSLDSFPLSSYNEQFF. In DNA form, the CDR3 reads TGTGCCAGCAGCTTAGACAGCTTTCCCTTGAGCTCCTACAATGAGCAGTTCTTC.

The chain links TRBV6-5 to TRBJ1-5, with TRBD1 as a possible D gene (5 bases). V lost 6 bases and J 0 bases, leaving 12 bases between the germline ends. The length of the CDR3 is 15 residues. CDR1 MNHEY and CDR2 SVGAGI come from the germline V gene. The CDR3 DNA follows: TGTGCCAGCAGCGAGACAGAGTATAGCAATCAGCCCCAGCATTTT. Amino acid sequence: CASSETEYSNQPQHF.

This rearrangement joins TRBV14 to TRBJ1-2; D is unclear. Germline assignment: CDR1 SGHDN and CDR2 FVKESK. The CDR3 length is 13 residues. Trimming shortened V by 6 bases and J by 7 bases, and 15 bases separated the two germline ends. The CDR3 nucleotides are TGTGCCAGCAGTCTTAGTTCTTATCCTGGCTACACCTTC. Translating it yields CASSLSSYPGYTF.

The chain links TRBV30 to TRBJ1-1; D is uncertain. Germline V CDR1 and CDR2: GTSNPN, SVGIG (reference sequence). The V end was cut by 0 bases, the J end by 3 bases, with 11 bases between. This CDR3 is built from 14 residues. CDR3 coding DNA: TGTGCCTGGAGTGTATCGCGGTATTACACTGAAGCTTTCTTT. Translating it yields CAWSVSRYYTEAFF.

J is TRBJ2-2 and V is TRBV27; 12 bases are a match to TRBD2. The ends lost 3 bases at V and 5 bases at J; junction bases unmatched: 10. CDR1 and CDR2 (germline): MNHEY, SMNVEV (reference sequence). This CDR3 is 18 amino acids long. The CDR3 DNA is TGTGCCAGCAGTTTCGGGACTAGCGGGCCGAGCCTTACCGGGGAGCTGTTTTTT. Protein: CASSFGTSGPSLTGELFF.

The rearrangement links TRBV11-2 to TRBJ2-2, with 10 bases that match TRBD1. After removal of 5 bases from V and 3 bases from J, the junction contained 15 bases not matched to a gene. The germline gives CDR1 SGHAT, CDR2 FQNNGV. This CDR3 has 19 residues. The CDR3 sequence: CASSQTGTGALGDTGELFF. The CDR3 nucleotides read TGTGCCAGCAGCCAGACCGGGACAGGGGCCCTGGGAGACACCGGGGAGCTGTTTTTT.

The V and J genes are TRBV19 and TRBJ2-1; TRBD2 matches 12 bases. The CDR3 consists of 15 residues. Germline values: CDR1 LNHDA, CDR2 SQIVND (reference sequence). The V segment lost 5 bases and the J segment 8 bases; nucleotides outside the gene matches: 7. CDR3 DNA: TGTGCCAGTAGTCCGACTAGCGGGAGATCGTATGAGCAGTTCTTC. Amino acid sequence: CASSPTSGRSYEQFF.

CDR3 amino acids: CASSSQRDRGLGRGYTF. CDR3 nucleotide sequence: TGTGCCAGCAGCTCTCAGCGGGACAGGGGACTGGGTCGGGGCTACACCTTC. The rearrangement links TRBV5-8 to TRBJ1-2, with TRBD1 matching over 10 bases. The ends lost 3 bases at V and 8 bases at J; junction bases unmatched: 16. The germline CDR1 and CDR2 sequences are SGHTS and YDEGEE. The CDR3 spans 17 residues.

This clone was counted a single time. The chain is built from TRBV15 and TRBJ1-1; D not resolved. With 11 bases removed from V and 1 base from J, the gap between germline ends came to 14 bases. Germline CDR1 and CDR2: LNHNV and YYDKDF (reference sequence). CDR3 length: 13 amino acids. CDR3 in DNA: TGTGCCTCTCTTGGGGTTAAGAACACTGAAGCTTTCTTT. It translates to CASLGVKNTEAFF.

The chain joins TRBV6-5 to TRBJ1-2; D is uncertain. The V and J ends lost 0 bases and 4 bases respectively, with 9 bases between them. The CDR3 runs 14 residues. The germline CDR1 and CDR2 sequences are MNHEY and SVGAGI. The CDR3 DNA reads TGTGCCAGCAGTTACTCGTCGCTGAGCTATGGCTACACCTTC. Its protein is CASSYSSLSYGYTF.

The table lists this clone with a count of one. The chain has TRBV13 and TRBJ1-6; the D gene is possibly TRBD1 (5 bases). V lost 5 bases and J lost 9, with 14 bases in between. Germline CDR1 PRHDT, CDR2 FYEKMQ (reference sequence). The CDR3 has 14 residues. As DNA, the CDR3 is TGTGCCAGCAGCCCCCGAGGGGAGATTTCACCCCTCCACTTT. Its protein product is CASSPRGEISPLHF.